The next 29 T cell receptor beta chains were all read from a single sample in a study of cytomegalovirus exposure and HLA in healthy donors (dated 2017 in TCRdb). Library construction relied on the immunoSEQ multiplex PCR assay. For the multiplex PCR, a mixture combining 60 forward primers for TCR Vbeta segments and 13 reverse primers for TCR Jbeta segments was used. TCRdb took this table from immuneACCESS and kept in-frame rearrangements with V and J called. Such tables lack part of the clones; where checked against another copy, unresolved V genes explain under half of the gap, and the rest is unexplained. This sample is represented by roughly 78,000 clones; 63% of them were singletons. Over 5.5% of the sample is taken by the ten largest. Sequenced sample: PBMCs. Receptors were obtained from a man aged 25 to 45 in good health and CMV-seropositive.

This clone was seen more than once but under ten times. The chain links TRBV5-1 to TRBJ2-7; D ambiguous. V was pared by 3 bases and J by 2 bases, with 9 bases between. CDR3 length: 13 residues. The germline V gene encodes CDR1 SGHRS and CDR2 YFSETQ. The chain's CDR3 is CASSWASAYEQYF. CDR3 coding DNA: TGCGCCAGCAGCTGGGCCTCGGCCTACGAGCAGTACTTC.

The CDR3 protein is CASSLRTSGRNYEQYF. As DNA, the CDR3 is TGTGCCAGCAGCCTTCGGACTAGCGGGAGGAACTACGAGCAGTACTTC. This sequence joins TRBV5-4 and TRBJ2-7; 14 bases line up with TRBD2. The CDR3 length is 16 residues. The V gene's germline CDR1 is SGHNT and CDR2 YYREEE (reference sequence). With V trimmed by 4 bases and J by 3 bases, 6 bases remained unmatched.

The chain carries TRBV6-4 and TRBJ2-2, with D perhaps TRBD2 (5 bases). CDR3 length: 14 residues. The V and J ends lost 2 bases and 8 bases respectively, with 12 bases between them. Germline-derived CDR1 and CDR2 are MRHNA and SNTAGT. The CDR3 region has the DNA TGTGCCAGCAGTGACGGACTCTCCACTGGGGAGCTGTTTTTT. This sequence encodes CASSDGLSTGELFF.

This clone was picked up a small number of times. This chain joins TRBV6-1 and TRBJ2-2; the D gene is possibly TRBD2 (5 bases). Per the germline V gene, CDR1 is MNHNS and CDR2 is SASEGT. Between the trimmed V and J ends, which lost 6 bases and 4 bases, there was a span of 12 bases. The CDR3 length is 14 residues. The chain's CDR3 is CASRSDSSTGELFF. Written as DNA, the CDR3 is TGTGCCAGCAGATCGGACTCCTCCACCGGGGAGCTGTTTTTT.

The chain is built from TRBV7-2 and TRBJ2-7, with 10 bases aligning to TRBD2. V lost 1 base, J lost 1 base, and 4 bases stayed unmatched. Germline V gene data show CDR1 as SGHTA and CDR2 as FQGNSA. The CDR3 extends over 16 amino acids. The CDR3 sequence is CASSLGSSGRSYEQYF. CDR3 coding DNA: TGTGCCAGCAGCTTAGGTAGTAGCGGGAGGTCCTACGAGCAGTACTTC.

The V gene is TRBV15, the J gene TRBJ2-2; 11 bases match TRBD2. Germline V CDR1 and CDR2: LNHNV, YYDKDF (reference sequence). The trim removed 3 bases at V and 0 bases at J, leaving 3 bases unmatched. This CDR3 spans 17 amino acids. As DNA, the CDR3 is TGTGCCACCAGCAGGACTAGCGGGACCTCGAACACCGGGGAGCTGTTTTTT. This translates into CATSRTSGTSNTGELFF.

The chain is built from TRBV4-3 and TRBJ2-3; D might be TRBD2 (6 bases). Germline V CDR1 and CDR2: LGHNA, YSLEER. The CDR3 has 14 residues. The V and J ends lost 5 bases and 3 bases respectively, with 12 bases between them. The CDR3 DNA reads TGCGCCAGCAGCTGGGACTTGGGTACAGATACGCAGTATTTT. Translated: CASSWDLGTDTQYF.

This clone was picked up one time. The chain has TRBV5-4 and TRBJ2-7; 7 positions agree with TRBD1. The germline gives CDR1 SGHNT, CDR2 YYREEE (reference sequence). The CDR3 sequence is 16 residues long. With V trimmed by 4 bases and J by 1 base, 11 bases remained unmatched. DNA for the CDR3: TGTGCCAGCAGCCCAAACCCCGGGACAGCGTCCTACGAGCAGTACTTC. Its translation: CASSPNPGTASYEQYF. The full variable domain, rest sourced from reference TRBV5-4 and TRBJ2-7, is ETGVTQSPTHLIKTRGQQVTLRCSSQSGHNTVSWYQQALGQGPQFIFQYYREEENGRGNFPPRFSGLQFPNYSSELNVNALELDDSALYLCASSPNPGTASYEQYFGPGTRLTVT.

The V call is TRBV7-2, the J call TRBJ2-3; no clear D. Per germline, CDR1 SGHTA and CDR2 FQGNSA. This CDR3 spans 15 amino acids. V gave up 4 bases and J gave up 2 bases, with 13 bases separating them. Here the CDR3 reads CASSSQAFFTDTQYF. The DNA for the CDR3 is TGTGCCAGCAGCTCCCAGGCCTTTTTCACAGATACGCAGTATTTT.

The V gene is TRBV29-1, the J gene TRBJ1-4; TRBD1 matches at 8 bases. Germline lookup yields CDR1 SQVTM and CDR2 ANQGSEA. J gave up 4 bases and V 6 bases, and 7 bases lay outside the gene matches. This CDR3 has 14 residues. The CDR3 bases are TGCAGCGTCACAGACAGGGGTGGTAATGAAAAACTGTTTTTT. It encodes CSVTDRGGNEKLFF. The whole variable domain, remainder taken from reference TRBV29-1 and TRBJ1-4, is SAVISQKPSRDICQRGTSLTIQCQVDSQVTMMFWYRQQPGQSLTLIATANQGSEATYESGFVIDKFPISRPNLTFSTLTVSNMSPEDSSIYLCSVTDRGGNEKLFFGSGTQLSVL.

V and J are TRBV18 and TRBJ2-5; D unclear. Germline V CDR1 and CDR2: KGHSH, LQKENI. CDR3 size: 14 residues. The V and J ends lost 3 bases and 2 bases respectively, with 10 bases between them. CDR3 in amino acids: CASSPKQRQETQYF. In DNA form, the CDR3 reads TGTGCCAGCTCACCCAAACAGAGACAAGAGACCCAGTACTTC. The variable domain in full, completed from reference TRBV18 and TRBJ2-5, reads NAGVMQNPRHLVRRRGQEARLRCSPMKGHSHVYWYRQLPEEGLKFMVYLQKENIIDESGMPKERFSAEFPKEGPSILRIQQVVRGDSAAYFCASSPKQRQETQYFGPGTRLLVL.

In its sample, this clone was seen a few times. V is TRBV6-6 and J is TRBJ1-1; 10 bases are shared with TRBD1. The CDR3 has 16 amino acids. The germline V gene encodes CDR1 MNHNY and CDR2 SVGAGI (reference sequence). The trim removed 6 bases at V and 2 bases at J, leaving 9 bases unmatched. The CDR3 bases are TGTGCCAGCAGCCCGACAGGGGGCGGTATAAACACTGAAGCTTTCTTT. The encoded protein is CASSPTGGGINTEAFF.

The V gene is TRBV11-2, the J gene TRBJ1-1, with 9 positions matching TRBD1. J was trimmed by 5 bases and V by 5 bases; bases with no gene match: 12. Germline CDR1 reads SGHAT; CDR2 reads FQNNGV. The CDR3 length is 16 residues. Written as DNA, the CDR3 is TGTGCCAGCAGCGAACCGGGACAGGGTGAGGAAACTGAAGCTTTCTTT. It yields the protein CASSEPGQGEETEAFF.

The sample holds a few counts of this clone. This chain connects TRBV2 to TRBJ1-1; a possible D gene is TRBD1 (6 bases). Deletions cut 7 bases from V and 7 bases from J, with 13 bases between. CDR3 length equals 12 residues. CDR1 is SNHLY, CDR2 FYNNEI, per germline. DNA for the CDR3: TGTGCCAGCACCGTCACCAGGGGTGAAGCTTTCTTT. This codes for CASTVTRGEAFF.

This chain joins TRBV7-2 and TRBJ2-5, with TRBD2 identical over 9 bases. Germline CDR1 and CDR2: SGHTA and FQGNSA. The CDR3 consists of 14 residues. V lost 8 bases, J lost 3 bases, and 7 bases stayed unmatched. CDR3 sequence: CASAGRLAEETQYF. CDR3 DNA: TGTGCCAGCGCGGGAAGACTAGCGGAAGAGACCCAGTACTTC.

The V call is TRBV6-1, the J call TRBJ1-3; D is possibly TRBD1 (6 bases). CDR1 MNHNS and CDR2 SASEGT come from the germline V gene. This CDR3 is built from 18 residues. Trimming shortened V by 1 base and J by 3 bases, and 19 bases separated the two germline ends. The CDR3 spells CASSEVRGGGGVGNTIYF. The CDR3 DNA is TGTGCCAGCAGTGAAGTTCGGGGAGGGGGGGGCGTTGGAAACACCATATATTTT.

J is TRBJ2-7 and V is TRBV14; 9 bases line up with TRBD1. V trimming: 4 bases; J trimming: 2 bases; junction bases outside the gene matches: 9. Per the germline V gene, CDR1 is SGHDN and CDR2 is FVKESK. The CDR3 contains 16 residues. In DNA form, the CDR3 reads TGTGCCAGCAGCCTCCGAACAGGGGGCAATACCTACGAGCAGTACTTC. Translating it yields CASSLRTGGNTYEQYF.

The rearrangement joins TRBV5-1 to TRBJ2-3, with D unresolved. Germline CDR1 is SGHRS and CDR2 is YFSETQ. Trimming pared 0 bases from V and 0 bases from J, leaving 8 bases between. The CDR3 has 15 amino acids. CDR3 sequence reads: CASSLEGRSTDTQYF. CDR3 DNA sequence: TGCGCCAGCAGCTTGGAAGGCAGGAGCACAGATACGCAGTATTTT. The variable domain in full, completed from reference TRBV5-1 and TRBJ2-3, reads KAGVTQTPRYLIKTRGQQVTLSCSPISGHRSVSWYQQTPGQGLQFLFEYFSETQRNKGNFPGRFSGRQFSNSRSEMNVSTLELGDSALYLCASSLEGRSTDTQYFGPGTRLTVL.

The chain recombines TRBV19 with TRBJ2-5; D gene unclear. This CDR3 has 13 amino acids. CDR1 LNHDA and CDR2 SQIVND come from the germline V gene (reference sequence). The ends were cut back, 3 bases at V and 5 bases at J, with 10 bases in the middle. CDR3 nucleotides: TGTGCCAGTAGTATGCGTTCGAGGGAGACCCAGTACTTC. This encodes CASSMRSRETQYF.

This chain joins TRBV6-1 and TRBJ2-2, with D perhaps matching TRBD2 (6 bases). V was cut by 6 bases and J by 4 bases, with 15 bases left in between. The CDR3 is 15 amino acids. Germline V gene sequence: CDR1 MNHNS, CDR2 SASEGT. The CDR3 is CASRRPTRSTGELFF. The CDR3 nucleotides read TGTGCCAGCAGGCGACCGACTAGGAGCACCGGGGAGCTGTTTTTT.

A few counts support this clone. CDR3 sequence reads: CATGDRDQPQHF. The CDR3 nucleotides are TGTGCCACCGGGGACAGGGACCAGCCCCAGCATTTT. This chain joins TRBV10-3 and TRBJ1-5; TRBD1 agrees at 9 bases. This CDR3 has 12 residues. Trimming at V came to 10 bases and at J to 7 bases, leaving 5 bases not matched to a gene. Germline V gene data show CDR1 as ENHRY and CDR2 as SYGVKD.

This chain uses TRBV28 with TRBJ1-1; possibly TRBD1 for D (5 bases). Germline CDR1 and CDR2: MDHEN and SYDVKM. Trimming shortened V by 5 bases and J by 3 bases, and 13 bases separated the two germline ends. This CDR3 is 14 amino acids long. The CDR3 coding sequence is TGTGCCAGCAGTCTCAACACGGGGGACACTGAAGCTTTCTTT. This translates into CASSLNTGDTEAFF.

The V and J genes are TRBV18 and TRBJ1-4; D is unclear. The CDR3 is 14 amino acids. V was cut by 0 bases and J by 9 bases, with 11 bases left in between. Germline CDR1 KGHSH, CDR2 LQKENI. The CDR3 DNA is TGTGCCAGCTCACCACCCCAGGATATGAAAAAACTGTTTTTT. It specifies CASSPPQDMKKLFF. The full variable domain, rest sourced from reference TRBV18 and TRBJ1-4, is NAGVMQNPRHLVRRRGQEARLRCSPMKGHSHVYWYRQLPEEGLKFMVYLQKENIIDESGMPKERFSAEFPKEGPSILRIQQVVRGDSAAYFCASSPPQDMKKLFFGSGTQLSVL.

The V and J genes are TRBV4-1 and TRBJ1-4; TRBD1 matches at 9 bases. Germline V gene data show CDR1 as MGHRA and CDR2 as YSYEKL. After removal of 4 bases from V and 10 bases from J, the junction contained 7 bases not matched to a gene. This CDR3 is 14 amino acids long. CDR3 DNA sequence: TGCGCCAGCAGCCCCACAGGGGGCGTGGGAAAACTGTTTTTT. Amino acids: CASSPTGGVGKLFF.

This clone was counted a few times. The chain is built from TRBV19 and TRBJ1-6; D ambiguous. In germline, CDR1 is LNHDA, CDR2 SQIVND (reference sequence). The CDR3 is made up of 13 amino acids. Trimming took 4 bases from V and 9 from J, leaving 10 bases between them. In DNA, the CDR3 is TGTGCCAGTAGTACGAGTCGCGGTTCACCCCTCCACTTT. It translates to CASSTSRGSPLHF.

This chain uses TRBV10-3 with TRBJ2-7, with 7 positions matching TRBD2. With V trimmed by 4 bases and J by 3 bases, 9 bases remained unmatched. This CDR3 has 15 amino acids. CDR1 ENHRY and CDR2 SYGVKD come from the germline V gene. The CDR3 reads CAISGGGPLFYEQYF. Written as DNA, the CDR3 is TGTGCCATCAGTGGGGGAGGGCCCCTTTTCTACGAGCAGTACTTC.

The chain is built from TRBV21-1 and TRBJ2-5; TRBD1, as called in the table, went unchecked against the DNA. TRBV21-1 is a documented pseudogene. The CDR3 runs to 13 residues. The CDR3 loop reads CARGRNGAETQYF. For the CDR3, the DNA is TGTGCCAGGGGCCGAAATGGGGCAGAGACCCAGTACTTC.

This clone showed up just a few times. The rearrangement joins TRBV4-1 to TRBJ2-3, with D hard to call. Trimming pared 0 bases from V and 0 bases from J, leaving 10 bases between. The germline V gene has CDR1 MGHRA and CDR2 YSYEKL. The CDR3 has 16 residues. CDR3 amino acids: CASSQENTPSTDTQYF. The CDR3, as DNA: TGCGCCAGCAGCCAAGAGAACACGCCTAGCACAGATACGCAGTATTTT.

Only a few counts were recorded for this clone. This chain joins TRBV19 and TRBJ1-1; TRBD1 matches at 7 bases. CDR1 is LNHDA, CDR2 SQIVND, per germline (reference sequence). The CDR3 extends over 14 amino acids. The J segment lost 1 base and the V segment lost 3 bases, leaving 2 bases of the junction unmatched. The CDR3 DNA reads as TGTGCCAGTAGTATTGGGACAGCGAACACTGAAGCTTTCTTT. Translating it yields CASSIGTANTEAFF. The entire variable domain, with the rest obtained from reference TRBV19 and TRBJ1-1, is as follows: DGGITQSPKYLFRKEGQNVTLSCEQNLNHDAMYWYRQDPGQGLRLIYYSQIVNDFQKGDIAEGYSVSREKKESFPLTVTSAQKNPTAFYLCASSIGTANTEAFFGQGTRLTVV.